The entry below describes one T cell receptor (beta chain). This record comes from a study of T cells in Graves' hyperthyroidism and ophthalmopathy. About the research overall: Before treatment of any kind, peripheral blood was taken at initial diagnosis.

The length of the CDR3 is 15 residues. Deletions cut 4 bases from V and 3 bases from J, with 12 bases between. CDR1 and CDR2 from the germline V gene are MNHNS and SASEGT. RNA transcripts provided the source from which TCR beta CDR3 regions were amplified. The primer set for the first-round RT-PCR of the TCR CDR3 was HTBI. TCRdb reanalysed the multiplex PCR reads using MiXCR and keeps one entry per CDR3 protein. The sample gives approximately 510,000 distinct CDR3 sequences, more than 20% of which show up once; about a quarter is in the top ten. The sequencing sample was made of blood. This sequence originates from a man between 18 and 29 years old with Graves' hyperthyroidism. The chain carries TRBV6-1 and TRBJ2-2; no firm D call. The CDR3 coding sequence is TGTGCCAGCAGTGCAACTCATGGGGACACCGGGGAGCTGTTTTTT. Translation gives CASSATHGDTGELFF.